Listed here are 9 T cell receptor beta chains from one sample, sequenced in a study of blood T cell repertoires in COVID-19. TCRdb's table, derived via immunoSEQ multiplex PCR, lists solely in-frame clones and lacks some. The table records about 110,000 clones, 88% of them present only once. Material: peripheral blood. The receptors originated from a human donor in a cohort sampled during active COVID-19.

The chain has TRBV18 and TRBJ1-1; the D gene is possibly TRBD1 (5 bases). Deletions cut 8 bases from V and 4 bases from J, with 14 bases between. CDR1 and CDR2 from the germline V gene are KGHSH and LQKENI. This CDR3 is 13 amino acids long. The CDR3 spells CASAEQGTTEAFF. The CDR3 coding sequence is TGTGCCAGCGCTGAGCAGGGTACCACTGAAGCTTTCTTT.

This chain joins TRBV6-5 and TRBJ2-1; 9 positions match TRBD1. Trimming cost V 6 bases and J 4 bases; bases outside gene matches: 10. CDR1 is MNHEY, CDR2 SVGAGI, per germline. The CDR3 extends over 16 amino acids. In DNA, the CDR3 is TGTGCCAGCAGCTACACCGGGACAGGGTCGTACAATGAGCAGTTCTTC. It translates to CASSYTGTGSYNEQFF.

The V and J genes are TRBV19 and TRBJ2-3, with 8 bases identical to TRBD2. CDR1 is LNHDA and CDR2 is SQIVND in the germline V gene (reference sequence). The length of the CDR3 is 15 residues. Losses at the gene ends were 4 bases for V and 2 bases for J; bases not matched to a gene: 5. Written as DNA, the CDR3 is TGTGCCAGTAGTACGGCGGGGGGTTACACAGATACGCAGTATTTT. Translated: CASSTAGGYTDTQYF.

This chain joins TRBV25-1 and TRBJ1-2; 8 bases line up with TRBD1. This CDR3 is 11 amino acids long. With 6 bases clipped from V and 8 bases from J, the junction kept 2 bases outside the gene matches. Germline V gives CDR1 MGHDK, CDR2 SYGVNS. In nucleotides, the CDR3 is TGTGCCAGCAGGGGGACAGGAGGCTACACCTTC. Its protein is CASRGTGGYTF.

V and J are TRBV13 and TRBJ2-5; TRBD2 matches at 11 bases. Germline trimming cut 2 bases from V and 0 bases from J; bases unmatched to any gene: 2. The CDR3 has 16 amino acids. Germline V gene sequence: CDR1 PRHDT, CDR2 FYEKMQ (reference sequence). CDR3 loop: CASSLRLAGYQETQYF. The CDR3 region has the DNA TGTGCCAGCAGCTTACGACTAGCGGGATACCAAGAGACCCAGTACTTC. The full variable domain, in which reference TRBV13 and TRBJ2-5 provide the parts outside the CDR3, is AAGVIQSPRHLIKEKRETATLKCYPIPRHDTVYWYQQGPGQDPQFLISFYEKMQSDKGSIPDRFSAQQFSDYHSELNMSSLELGDSALYFCASSLRLAGYQETQYFGPGTRLLVL.

V gene TRBV5-4 combines with J gene TRBJ2-7, with 10 bases lining up with TRBD1. Germline V CDR1 and CDR2: SGHNT, YYREEE (reference sequence). V lost 4 bases to trimming and J lost 4 bases; unmatched junction nucleotides: 8. The CDR3 covers 15 residues. The CDR3 region is CASSAAGQGKYEQYF. CDR3 coding DNA: TGTGCCAGCAGCGCGGCGGGACAGGGGAAATACGAGCAGTACTTC.

The chain combines TRBV5-6 with TRBJ2-1, with TRBD2 matching 12 bases. The CDR3 sequence is 14 residues long. The V and J ends lost 3 bases and 14 bases, in that order; junction bases with no gene match: 9. Germline V CDR1 and CDR2: SGHDT, YYEEEE. CDR3 in DNA: TGTGCCAGCAGCTACAGGACTAGCGGGAATCCCGAGTTCTTC. Amino acid sequence: CASSYRTSGNPEFF.

The J gene is TRBJ2-5, the V gene TRBV4-1; 9 nucleotides agree with TRBD2. The CDR3 is 17 amino acids. CDR1 is MGHRA and CDR2 is YSYEKL in the germline V gene. V was clipped by 3 bases and J by 2 bases; unmatched bases: 10. CDR3 protein: CASSQGTTSGAQETQYF. The DNA of the CDR3 is TGCGCCAGCAGCCAGGGGACGACTAGCGGAGCACAAGAGACCCAGTACTTC.

Here the CDR3 DNA reads TGTGCCAGCAGCTGGCGCGGGGGCCCCTACGAGCAGTACTTC. This translates into CASSWRGGPYEQYF. The chain has TRBV11-3 and TRBJ2-7; tentative D call: TRBD2 (7 bases). The CDR3 consists of 14 residues. From germline, CDR1 is SGHNT and CDR2 YENEEA. Trimming pared 4 bases from V and 2 bases from J, leaving 12 bases between.